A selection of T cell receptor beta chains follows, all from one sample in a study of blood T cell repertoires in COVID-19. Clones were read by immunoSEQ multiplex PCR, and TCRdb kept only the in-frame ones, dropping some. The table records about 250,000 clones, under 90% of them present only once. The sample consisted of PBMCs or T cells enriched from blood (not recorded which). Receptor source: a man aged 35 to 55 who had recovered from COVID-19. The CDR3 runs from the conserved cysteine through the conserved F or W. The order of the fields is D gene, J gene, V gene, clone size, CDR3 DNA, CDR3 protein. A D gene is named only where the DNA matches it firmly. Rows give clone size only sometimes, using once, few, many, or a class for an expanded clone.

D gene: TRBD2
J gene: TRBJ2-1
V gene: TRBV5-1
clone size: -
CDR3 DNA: TGCGCCAGCAGCTTGGCCGGCCGGGAGGGCAATGAGCAGTTCTTC
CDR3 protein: CASSLAGREGNEQFF

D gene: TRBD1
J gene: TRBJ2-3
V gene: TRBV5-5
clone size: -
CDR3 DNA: TGTGCCAGCAGCTTCCTCGGGACAGGGGGAAACACAGATACGCAGTATTTT
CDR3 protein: CASSFLGTGGNTDTQYF

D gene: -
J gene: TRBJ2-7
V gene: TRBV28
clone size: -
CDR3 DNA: TGTGCCAGCAGTTTACCGGGGGTCCGCTCCTACGAGCAGTACTTC
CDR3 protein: CASSLPGVRSYEQYF

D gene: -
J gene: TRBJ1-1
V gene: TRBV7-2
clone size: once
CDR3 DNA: TGTGCCAGCAGCCTGGGTGCTAAACAGGCCCGTTCAGCTTTCTTT
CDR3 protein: CASSLGAKQARSAFF

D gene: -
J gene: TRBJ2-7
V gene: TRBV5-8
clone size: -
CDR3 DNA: TGTGCCAGCAGCCCCAGACTGGTTGACTACGAGCAGTACTTC
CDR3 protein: CASSPRLVDYEQYF

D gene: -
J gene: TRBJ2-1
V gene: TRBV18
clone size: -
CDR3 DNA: TGTGCCAGCTCAATCCAGCGGGAGCAGTTCTTC
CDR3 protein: CASSIQREQFF

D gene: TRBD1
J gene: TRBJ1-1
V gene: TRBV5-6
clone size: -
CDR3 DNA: TGTGCCAGCAGTCAGGACAGGGGTATGGTGAACACTGAAGCTTTCTTT
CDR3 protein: CASSQDRGMVNTEAFF

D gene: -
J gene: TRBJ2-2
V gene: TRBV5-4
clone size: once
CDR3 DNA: TGTGCCAGCAGCTTGATAGGGAGCAACACCGGGGAGCTGTTTTTT
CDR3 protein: CASSLIGSNTGELFF

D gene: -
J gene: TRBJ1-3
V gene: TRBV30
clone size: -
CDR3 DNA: TGTGCCTGGAGTGTCAGGGCCCCCGGACCTGGAAACACCATATATTTT
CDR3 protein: CAWSVRAPGPGNTIYF

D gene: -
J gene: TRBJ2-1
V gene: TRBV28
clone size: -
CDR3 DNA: TGTGCCAGCAGTTTCAGGGGCCCCTACAATGAGCAGTTCTTC
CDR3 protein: CASSFRGPYNEQFF

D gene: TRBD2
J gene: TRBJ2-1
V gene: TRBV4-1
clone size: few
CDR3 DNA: TGCGCCAGCAGCCAAGAGGGGCTAGCGGGGAACAATGAGCAGTTCTTC
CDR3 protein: CASSQEGLAGNNEQFF

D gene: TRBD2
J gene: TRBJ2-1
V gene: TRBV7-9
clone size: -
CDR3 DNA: TGTGCCAGCAGCGTTAGCGGGGGTCCTGACAATGAGCAGTTCTTC
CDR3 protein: CASSVSGGPDNEQFF

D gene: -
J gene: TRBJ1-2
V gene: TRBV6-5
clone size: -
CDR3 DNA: TGTGCCAGCAGCGTAGAGAGGGGCAGGGGTGGCTACACCTTC
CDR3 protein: CASSVERGRGGYTF

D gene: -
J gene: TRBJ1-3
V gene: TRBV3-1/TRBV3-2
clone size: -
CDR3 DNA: TGTGCCAGCAGCCAAGACTTCAGCTCTGGAAACACCATATATTTT
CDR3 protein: CASSQDFSSGNTIYF

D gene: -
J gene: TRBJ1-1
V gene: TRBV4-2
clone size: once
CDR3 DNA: TGTGCCAGCAGCCAAGACTTCCTGAACACTGAAGCTTTCTTT
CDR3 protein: CASSQDFLNTEAFF

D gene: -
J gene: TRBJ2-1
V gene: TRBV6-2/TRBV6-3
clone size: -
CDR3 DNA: TGTGCCAGCAGTTACTTAGGGACACCCTCCCCGTACAATGAGCAGTTCTTC
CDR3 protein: CASSYLGTPSPYNEQFF

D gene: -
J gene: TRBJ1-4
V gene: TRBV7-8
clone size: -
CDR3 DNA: TGTGCCAGCAGCCCCCTGACAGTTGAAAAACTGTTTTTT
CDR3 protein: CASSPLTVEKLFF

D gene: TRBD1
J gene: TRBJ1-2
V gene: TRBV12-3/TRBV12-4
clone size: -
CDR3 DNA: TGTGCCAGCAAACAGGGGGCGTGGTATGGCTACACCTTC
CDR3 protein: CASKQGAWYGYTF

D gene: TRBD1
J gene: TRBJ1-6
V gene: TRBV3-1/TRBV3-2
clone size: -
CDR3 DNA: TGTGCCAGCAGCCAAGGATTCAGGGGGATCTCACCCCTCCACTTT
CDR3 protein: CASSQGFRGISPLHF

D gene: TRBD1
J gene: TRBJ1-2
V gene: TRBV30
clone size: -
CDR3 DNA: TGTGCCTGGAGTCCCGACAGGGTCTATGGCTACACCTTC
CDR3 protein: CAWSPDRVYGYTF

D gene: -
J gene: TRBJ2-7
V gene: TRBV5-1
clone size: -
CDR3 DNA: TGCGCCAGCGGCCGCGGGGACCCGCGAGAGCAGTACTTC
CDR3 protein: CASGRGDPREQYF

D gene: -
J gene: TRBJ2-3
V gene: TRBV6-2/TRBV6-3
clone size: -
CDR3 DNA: TGTGCCAGCAGTTACGTGCGAGGCACAGATACGCAGTATTTT
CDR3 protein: CASSYVRGTDTQYF

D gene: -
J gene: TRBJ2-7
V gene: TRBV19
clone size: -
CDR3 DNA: TGTGCCAGTAGTATTGACCGGGAGTGGTACGAGCAGTACTTC
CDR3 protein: CASSIDREWYEQYF

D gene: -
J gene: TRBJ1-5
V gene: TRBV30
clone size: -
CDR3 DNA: TGTGCCTGGAGCGAAGAACCCAGGGATCAGCCCCAGCATTTT
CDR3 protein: CAWSEEPRDQPQHF

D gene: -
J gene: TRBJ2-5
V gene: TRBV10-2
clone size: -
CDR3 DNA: TGCGCCAGCAGTGACGCGGACAGAAGCTACCAAGAGACCCAGTACTTC
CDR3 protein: CASSDADRSYQETQYF

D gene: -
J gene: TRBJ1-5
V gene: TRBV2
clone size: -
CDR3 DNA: TGTGCCAGCGCGAGGTTATTAGATCAGCCCCAGCATTTT
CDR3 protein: CASARLLDQPQHF

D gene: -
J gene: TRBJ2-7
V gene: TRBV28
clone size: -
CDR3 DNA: TGTGCCAGCAGTTCGGGACACCCCTACGAGCAGTACTTC
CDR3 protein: CASSSGHPYEQYF

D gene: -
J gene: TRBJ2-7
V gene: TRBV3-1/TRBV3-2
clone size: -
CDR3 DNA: TGTGCCAGCAGCCAAGATTGGAGGGGACGCGAGCAGTACTTC
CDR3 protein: CASSQDWRGREQYF

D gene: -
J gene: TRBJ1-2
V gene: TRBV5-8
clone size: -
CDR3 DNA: TGTGCCAGCAGCTGGGCCCCGGATGGCTACACCTTC
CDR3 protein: CASSWAPDGYTF

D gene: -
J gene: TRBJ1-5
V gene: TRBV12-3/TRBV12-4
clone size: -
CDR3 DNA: TGTGCCAGCAAGAGTAGCAATCAGCCCCAGCATTTT
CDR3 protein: CASKSSNQPQHF

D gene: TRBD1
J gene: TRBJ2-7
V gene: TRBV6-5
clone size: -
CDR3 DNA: TGTGCCAGCAGTTCACGACAGGGCAGCTCATTCTACGAGCAGTACTTC
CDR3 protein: CASSSRQGSSFYEQYF

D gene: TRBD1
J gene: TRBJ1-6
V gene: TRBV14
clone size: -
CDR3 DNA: TGTGCCAGCACCCGGGACAGGGCCAATTCACCCCTCCACTTT
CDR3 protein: CASTRDRANSPLHF

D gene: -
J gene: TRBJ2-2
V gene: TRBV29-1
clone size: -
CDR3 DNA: TGCAGCGTTTTAGGGGGCACCGGGGAGCTGTTTTTT
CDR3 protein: CSVLGGTGELFF

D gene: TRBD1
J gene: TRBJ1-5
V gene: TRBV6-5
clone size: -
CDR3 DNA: TGTGCCAGCAGTCGACAGGGGGATCAGCCCCAGCATTTT
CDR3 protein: CASSRQGDQPQHF

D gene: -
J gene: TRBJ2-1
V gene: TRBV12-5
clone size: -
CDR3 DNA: TGTGCTAGTGGTTTGGGAGCTACAACTAGCTTATACAATGAGCAGTTCTTC
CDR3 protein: CASGLGATTSLYNEQFF

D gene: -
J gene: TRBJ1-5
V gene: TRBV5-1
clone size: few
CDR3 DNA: TGCGCCAGCAGCTTGGAATGGGGGCCGGGTCAGCCCCAGCATTTT
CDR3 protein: CASSLEWGPGQPQHF

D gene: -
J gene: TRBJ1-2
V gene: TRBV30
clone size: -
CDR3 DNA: TGTGCCTGGAGTGTAAGGAGGGATTCTGATCTCGGCTACACCTTC
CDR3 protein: CAWSVRRDSDLGYTF

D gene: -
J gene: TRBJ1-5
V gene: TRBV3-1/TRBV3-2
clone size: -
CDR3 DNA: TGTGCCAGCAGCCAAGATGCCAGGGCCCAGCCCCAGCATTTT
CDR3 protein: CASSQDARAQPQHF

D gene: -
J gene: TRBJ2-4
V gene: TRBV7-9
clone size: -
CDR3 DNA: TGTGCCAGCAGCTTAGGGCGGGCCCCAGACAAAAACATTCAGTACTTC
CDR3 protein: CASSLGRAPDKNIQYF

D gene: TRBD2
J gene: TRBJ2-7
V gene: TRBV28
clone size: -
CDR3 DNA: TGTGCCAGCTACCGACTAGCGGGAGGCCCCTACGAGCAGTACTTC
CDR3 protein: CASYRLAGGPYEQYF

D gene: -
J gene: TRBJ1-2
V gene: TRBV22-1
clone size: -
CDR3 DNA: TGTCCTGGGAGCGCACGCAGGCAACATGGCTACACCTTC
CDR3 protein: CPGSARRQHGYTF

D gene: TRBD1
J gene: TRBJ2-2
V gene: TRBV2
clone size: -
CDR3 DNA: TGTGCCAGCAGTGTGACAGGGTCAAACACCGGGGAGCTGTTTTTT
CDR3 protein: CASSVTGSNTGELFF

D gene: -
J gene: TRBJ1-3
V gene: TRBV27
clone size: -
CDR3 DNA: TGTGCCAGCAGTTTATCGCGCTCTGGAAACACCATATATTTT
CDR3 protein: CASSLSRSGNTIYF

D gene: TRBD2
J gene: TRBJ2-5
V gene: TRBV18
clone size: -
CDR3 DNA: TGTGCCAGCTCACCTGTAGCGGGAGTGACAGAGACCCAGTACTTC
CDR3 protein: CASSPVAGVTETQYF

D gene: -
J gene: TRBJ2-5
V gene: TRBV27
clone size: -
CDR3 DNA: TGTGCCAGCAGTTTGAGGCAGCGTCAGGGGAAAGAGACCCAGTACTTC
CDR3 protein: CASSLRQRQGKETQYF

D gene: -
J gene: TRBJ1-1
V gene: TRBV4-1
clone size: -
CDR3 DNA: TGCGCCAGCAGACTTCTCCGGGGGGAGGGGGCTGAAGCTTTCTTT
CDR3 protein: CASRLLRGEGAEAFF

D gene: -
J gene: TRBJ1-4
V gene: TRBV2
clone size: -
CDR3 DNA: TGTGCCAGCAAGGGGGTTGGCAATGAAAAACTGTTTTTT
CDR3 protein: CASKGVGNEKLFF

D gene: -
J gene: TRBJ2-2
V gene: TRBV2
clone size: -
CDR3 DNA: TGTGCCAGCATTTTAGAGACAGCGACGAATGGCGGGGAGCTGTTTTTT
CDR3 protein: CASILETATNGGELFF

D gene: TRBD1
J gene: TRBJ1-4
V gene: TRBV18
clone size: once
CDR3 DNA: TGTGCCAGCTCACCAACCGGGACAGATAATGAAAAACTGTTTTTT
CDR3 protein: CASSPTGTDNEKLFF

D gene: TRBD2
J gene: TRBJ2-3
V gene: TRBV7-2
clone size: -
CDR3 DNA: TGTGCCAGCAGCTCCCGGCGGGAGGTAACAGATACGCAGTATTTT
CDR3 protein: CASSSRREVTDTQYF

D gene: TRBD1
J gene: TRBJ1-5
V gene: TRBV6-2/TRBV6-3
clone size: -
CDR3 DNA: TGTGCCAGCAGTTTCCGTTTCGACAGGGGCAATCAGCCCCAGCATTTT
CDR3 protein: CASSFRFDRGNQPQHF

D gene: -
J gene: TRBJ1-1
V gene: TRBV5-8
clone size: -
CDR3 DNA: TGTGCCAGCAGCTTTCAGGGGTTCGGAACTGAAGCTTTCTTT
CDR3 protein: CASSFQGFGTEAFF

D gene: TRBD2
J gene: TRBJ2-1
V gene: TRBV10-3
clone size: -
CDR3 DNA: TGTGCCATCAGGCCGGGACTAGCGGGAGATGAGCAGTTCTTC
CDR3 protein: CAIRPGLAGDEQFF

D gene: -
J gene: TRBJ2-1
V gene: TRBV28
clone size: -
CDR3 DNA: TGTGCCACCACACGGGGGAGCTCCTACAATGAGCAGTTCTTC
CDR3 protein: CATTRGSSYNEQFF

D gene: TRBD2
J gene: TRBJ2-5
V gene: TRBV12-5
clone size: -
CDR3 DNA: TGTGCTAGTGGGACTCCCGGGACTAGTTATGGGACCCAGTACTTC
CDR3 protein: CASGTPGTSYGTQYF

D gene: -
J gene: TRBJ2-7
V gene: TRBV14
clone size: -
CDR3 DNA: TGTGCCAGCAGCGAAAGGAGACAGAACTGGTACGAGCAGTACTTC
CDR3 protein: CASSERRQNWYEQYF

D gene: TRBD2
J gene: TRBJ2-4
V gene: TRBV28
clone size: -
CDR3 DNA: TGTGCCAGCAGTTCGGGAGGACCCAACATTCAGTACTTC
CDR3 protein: CASSSGGPNIQYF

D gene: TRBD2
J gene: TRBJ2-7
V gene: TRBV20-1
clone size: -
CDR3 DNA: TGCAGTGCCGTGGGGACTAGCGCCACATTC
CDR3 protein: CSAVGTSATF

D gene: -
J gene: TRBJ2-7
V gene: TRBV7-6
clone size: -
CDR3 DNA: TGTGCCAGCAGCTTAAGGAGTCCGGGAGTGGAAGACCCGAGCTCCTACGAGCAGTACTTC
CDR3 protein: CASSLRSPGVEDPSSYEQYF